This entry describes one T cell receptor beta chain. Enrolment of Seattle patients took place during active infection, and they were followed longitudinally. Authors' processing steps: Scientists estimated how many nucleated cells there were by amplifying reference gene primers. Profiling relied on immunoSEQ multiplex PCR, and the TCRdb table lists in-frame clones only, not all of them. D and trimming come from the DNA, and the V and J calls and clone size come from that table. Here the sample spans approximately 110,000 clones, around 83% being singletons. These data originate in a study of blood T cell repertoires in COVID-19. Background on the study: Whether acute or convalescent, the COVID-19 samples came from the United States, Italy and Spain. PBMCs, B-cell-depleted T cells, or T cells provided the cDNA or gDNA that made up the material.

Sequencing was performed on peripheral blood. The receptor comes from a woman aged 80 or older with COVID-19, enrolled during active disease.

As DNA, the CDR3 is TGTGCCAGCAGGACAGGAGTCAATTCACCCCTCCACTTT. Translated, it gives CASRTGVNSPLHF. The rearrangement links TRBV2 to TRBJ1-6; possible D gene TRBD1, 6 bases. The V end was cut by 6 bases, the J end by 7 bases, with 10 bases between. The CDR3 sequence is 13 residues long. Germline V gene sequence: CDR1 SNHLY, CDR2 FYNNEI.